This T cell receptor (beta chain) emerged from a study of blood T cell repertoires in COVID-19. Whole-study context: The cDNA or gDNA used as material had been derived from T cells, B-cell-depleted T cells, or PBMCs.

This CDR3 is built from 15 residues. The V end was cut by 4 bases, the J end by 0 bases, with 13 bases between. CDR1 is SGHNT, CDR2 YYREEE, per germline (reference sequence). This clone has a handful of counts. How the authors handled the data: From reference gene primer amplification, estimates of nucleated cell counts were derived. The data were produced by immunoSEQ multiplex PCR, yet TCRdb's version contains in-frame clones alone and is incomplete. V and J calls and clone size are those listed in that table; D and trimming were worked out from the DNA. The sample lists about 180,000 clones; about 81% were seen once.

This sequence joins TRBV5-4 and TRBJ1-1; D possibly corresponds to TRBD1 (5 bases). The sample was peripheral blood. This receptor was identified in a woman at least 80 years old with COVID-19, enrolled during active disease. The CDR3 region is CASSISRGVNTEAFF. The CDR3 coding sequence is TGTGCCAGCAGCATTTCCCGGGGGGTGAACACTGAAGCTTTCTTT.